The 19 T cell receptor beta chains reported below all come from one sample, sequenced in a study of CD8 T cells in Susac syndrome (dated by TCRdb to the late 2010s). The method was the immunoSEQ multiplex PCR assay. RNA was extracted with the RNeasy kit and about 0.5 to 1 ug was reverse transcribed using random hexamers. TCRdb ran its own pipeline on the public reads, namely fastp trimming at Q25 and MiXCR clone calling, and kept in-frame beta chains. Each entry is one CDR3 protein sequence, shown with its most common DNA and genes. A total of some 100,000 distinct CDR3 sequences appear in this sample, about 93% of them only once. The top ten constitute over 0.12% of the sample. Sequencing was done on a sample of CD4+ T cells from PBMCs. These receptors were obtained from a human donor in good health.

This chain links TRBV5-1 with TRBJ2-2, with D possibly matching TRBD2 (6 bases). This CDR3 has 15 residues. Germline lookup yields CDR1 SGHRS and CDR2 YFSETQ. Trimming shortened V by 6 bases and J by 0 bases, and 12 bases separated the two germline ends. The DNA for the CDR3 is TGCGCCAGCATCGCTGGAGGGACGAACACCGGGGAGCTGTTTTTT. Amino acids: CASIAGGTNTGELFF.

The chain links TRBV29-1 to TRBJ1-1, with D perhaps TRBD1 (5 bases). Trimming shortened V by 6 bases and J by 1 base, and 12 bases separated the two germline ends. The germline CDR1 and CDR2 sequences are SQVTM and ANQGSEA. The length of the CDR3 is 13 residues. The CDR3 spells CSVLSDTNTEAFF. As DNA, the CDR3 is TGCAGCGTGTTGTCGGACACGAACACTGAAGCTTTCTTT.

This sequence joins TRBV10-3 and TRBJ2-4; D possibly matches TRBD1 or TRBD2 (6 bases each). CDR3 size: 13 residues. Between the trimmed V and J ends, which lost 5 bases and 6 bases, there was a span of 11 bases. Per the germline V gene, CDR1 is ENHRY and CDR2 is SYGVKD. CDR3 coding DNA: TGTGCCATCAGTTCGGGGGCGGGAAACATTCAGTACTTC. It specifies CAISSGAGNIQYF.

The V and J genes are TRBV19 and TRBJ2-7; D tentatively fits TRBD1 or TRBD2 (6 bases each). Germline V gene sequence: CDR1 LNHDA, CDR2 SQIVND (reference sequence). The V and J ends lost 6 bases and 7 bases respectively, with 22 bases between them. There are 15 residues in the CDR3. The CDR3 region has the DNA TGTGCCAGTAGGAGAGGGACTCCACCTAGGGGGGAGCAGTACTTC. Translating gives CASRRGTPPRGEQYF.

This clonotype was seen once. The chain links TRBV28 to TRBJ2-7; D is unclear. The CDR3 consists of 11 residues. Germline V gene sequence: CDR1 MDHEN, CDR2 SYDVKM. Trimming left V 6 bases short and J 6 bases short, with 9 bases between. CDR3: CASRSLTEQYF. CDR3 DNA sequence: TGTGCCAGCAGGTCCCTAACCGAGCAGTACTTC.

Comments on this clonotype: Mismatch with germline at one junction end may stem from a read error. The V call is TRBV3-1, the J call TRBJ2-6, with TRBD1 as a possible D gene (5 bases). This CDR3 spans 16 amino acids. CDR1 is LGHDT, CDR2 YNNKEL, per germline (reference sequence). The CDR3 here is CASIQGAYSGANVLTF. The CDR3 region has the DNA TGTGCCAGCATCCAAGGGGCTTACTCTGGGGCCAACGTCCTGACTTTC.

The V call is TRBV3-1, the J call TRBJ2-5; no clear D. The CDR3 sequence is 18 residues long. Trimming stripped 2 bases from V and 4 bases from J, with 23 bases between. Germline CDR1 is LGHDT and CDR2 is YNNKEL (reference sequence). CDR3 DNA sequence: TGTGCCAGCAGCCAAAAACAGTATGACCGGGCCAAGGGAGAGACCCAGTACTTC. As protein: CASSQKQYDRAKGETQYF.

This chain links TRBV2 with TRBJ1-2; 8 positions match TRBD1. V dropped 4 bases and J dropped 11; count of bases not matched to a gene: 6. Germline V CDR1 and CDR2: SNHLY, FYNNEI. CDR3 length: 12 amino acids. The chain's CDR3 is CASSGWTGLYTF. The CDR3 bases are TGTGCCAGCAGTGGCTGGACAGGGTTGTACACCTTC.

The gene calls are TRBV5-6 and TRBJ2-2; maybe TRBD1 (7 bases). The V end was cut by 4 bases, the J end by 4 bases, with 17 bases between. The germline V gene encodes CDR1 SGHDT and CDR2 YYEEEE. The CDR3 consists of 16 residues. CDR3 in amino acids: CASSTAGQLTTGELFF. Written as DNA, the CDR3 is TGTGCCAGCAGCACGGCGGGACAGTTGACCACCGGGGAGCTGTTTTTT.

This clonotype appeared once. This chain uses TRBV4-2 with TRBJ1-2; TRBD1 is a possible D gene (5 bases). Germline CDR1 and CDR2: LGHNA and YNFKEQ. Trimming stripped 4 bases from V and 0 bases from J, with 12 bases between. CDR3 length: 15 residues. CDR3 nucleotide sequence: TGTGCCAGCAGCCGAAGACCACAGGCTAACTATGGCTACACCTTC. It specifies CASSRRPQANYGYTF.

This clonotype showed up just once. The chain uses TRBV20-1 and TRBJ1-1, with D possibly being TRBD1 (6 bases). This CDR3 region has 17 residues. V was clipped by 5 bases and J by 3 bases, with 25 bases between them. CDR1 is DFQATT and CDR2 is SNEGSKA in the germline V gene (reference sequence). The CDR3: CSAGRAPQGTKDTEAFF. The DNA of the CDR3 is TGCAGTGCTGGAAGAGCCCCACAGGGAACGAAAGACACTGAAGCTTTCTTT.

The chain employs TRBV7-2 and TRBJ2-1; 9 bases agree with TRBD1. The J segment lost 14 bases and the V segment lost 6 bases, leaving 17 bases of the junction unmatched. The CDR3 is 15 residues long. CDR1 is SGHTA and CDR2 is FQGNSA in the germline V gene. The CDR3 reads CASRDRGLGQGGEFF. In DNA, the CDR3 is TGTGCCAGCAGGGATCGGGGTCTGGGACAGGGAGGCGAGTTCTTC. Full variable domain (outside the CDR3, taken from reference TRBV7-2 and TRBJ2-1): GAGVSQSPSNKVTEKGKDVELRCDPISGHTALYWYRQSLGQGLEFLIYFQGNSAPDKSGLPSDRFSAERTGGSVSTLTIQRTQQEDSAVYLCASRDRGLGQGGEFFGPGTRLTVL.

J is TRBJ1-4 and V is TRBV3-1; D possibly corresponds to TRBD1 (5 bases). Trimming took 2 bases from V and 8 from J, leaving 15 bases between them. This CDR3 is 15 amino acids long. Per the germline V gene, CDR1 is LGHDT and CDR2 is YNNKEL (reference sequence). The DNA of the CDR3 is TGTGCCAGCAGCCAATGGGACCAGGGTAGCGAAAAACTGTTTTTT. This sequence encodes CASSQWDQGSEKLFF.

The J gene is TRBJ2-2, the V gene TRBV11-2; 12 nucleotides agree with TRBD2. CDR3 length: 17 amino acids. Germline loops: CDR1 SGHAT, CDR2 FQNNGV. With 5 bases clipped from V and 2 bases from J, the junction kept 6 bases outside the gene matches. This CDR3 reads CASSPEGLAGNTGELFF. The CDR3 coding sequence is TGTGCCAGCAGCCCAGAGGGACTAGCGGGCAACACCGGGGAGCTGTTTTTT.

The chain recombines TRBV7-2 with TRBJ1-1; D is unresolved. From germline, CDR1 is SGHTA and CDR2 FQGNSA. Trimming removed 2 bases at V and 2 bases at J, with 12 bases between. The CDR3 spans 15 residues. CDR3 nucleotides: TGTGCCAGCAGCTTAAGACCGCCGAAAAACACTGAAGCTTTCTTT. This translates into CASSLRPPKNTEAFF.

In nucleotides, the CDR3 is TGTGCCAGCAGTTTCAGCGACCGCCAGCCCCAGCATTTT. Protein sequence: CASSFSDRQPQHF. The V gene is TRBV12-3 or TRBV12-4, the J gene TRBJ1-5; D is undetermined. CDR3 length: 13 residues. V was shortened by 3 bases and J by 7 bases, with 10 bases between the two germline ends.

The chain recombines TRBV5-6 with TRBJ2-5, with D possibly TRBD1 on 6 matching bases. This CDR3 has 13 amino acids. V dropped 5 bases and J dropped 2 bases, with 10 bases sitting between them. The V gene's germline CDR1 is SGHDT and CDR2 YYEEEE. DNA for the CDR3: TGTGCCAGCAGACGGGACAAACAAGAGACCCAGTACTTC. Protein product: CASRRDKQETQYF. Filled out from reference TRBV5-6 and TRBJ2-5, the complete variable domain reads DAGVTQSPTHLIKTRGQQVTLRCSPKSGHDTVSWYQQALGQGPQFIFQYYEEEERQRGNFPDRFSGHQFPNYSSELNVNALLLGDSALYLCASRRDKQETQYFGPGTRLLVL.

The CDR3 DNA sequence: TGTGCCAGCAGCGTTCCCAACACGGGGACATGGAACACCGGGGAGCTGTTTTTT. It yields the protein CASSVPNTGTWNTGELFF. The chain combines TRBV9 with TRBJ2-2; TRBD1 is a possible D gene (6 bases). The CDR3 is made up of 18 amino acids. The germline V gene has CDR1 SGDLS and CDR2 YYNGEE. The V end lost 2 bases, the J end lost 1 base, and 18 bases lay between the germline ends.

CDR3 sequence (DNA): TGTGCCTGGAGCGGGGGAAACACCATATATTTT. It is translated as CAWSGGNTIYF. This chain joins TRBV30 and TRBJ1-3; no clear D gene. Trimming took 3 bases from V and 4 from J, leaving 4 bases between them. The CDR3 is 11 residues long. Germline V gene lookup returns CDR1 GTSNPN and CDR2 SVGIG (reference sequence).